Detailed here is one TCR beta chain. Treatment meaning: oral pan-JAK inhibitor, 5-10 mg twice daily. This sample stems from a study of CD8+ T cells in alopecia areata. Study-wide context: Treatment comprised oral tofacitinib, 5 to 10 mg twice daily, in treated patients.

TCR sequencing used cDNA made by reverse transcription of extracted RNA. TCRdb's table, derived via immunoSEQ multiplex PCR, lists solely in-frame clones and lacks some. This table has some 200,000 clones, nearly 60% appearing once. The sequenced sample was CD4+ T cells sorted from blood, obtained at week 24, from a patient treated with tofacitinib. The receptor was isolated from a human donor with alopecia areata.

The CDR3: CASSEAWASGEYNEQFF. Here the CDR3 DNA reads TGTGCCAGCAGTGAAGCATGGGCTAGCGGGGAATACAATGAGCAGTTCTTC. J is TRBJ2-1 and V is TRBV6-1; TRBD2 matches 9 bases. The CDR3 has 17 residues. Losses at the gene ends were 0 bases for V and 4 bases for J; bases not matched to a gene: 7. In germline, CDR1 is MNHNS, CDR2 SASEGT.